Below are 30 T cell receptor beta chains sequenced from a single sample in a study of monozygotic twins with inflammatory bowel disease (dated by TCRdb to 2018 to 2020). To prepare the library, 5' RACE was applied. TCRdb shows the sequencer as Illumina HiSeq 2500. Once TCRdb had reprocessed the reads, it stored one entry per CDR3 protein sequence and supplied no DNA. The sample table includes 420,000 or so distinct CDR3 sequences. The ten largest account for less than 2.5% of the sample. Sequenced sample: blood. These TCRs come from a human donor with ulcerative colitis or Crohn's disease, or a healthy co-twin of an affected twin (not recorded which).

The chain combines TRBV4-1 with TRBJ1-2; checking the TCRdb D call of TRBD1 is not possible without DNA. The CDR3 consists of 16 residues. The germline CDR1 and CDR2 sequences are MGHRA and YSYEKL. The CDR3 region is CASSQTGTGAPDGYTF.

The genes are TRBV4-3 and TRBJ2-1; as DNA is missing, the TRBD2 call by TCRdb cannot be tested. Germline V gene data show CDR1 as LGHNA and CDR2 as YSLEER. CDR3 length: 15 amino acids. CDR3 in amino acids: CASSQDLAGYNEQFF.

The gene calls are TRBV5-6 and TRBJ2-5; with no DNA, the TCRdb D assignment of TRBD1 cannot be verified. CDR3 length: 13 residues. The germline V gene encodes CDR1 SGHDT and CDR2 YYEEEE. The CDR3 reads CASSGALEETQYF. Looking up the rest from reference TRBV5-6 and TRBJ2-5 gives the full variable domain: DAGVTQSPTHLIKTRGQQVTLRCSPKSGHDTVSWYQQALGQGPQFIFQYYEEEERQRGNFPDRFSGHQFPNYSSELNVNALLLGDSALYLCASSGALEETQYFGPGTRLLVL.

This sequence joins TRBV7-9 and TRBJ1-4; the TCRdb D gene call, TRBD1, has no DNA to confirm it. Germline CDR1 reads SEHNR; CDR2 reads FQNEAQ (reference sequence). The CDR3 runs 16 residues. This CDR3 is CASSTGQGGTNEKLFF.

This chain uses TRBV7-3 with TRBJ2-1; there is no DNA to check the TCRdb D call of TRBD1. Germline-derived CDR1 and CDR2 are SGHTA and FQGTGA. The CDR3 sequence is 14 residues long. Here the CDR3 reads CASSPEVGGAGRFF. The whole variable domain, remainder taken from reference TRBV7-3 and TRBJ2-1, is GAGVSQTPSNKVTEKGKYVELRCDPISGHTALYWYRQSLGQGPEFLIYFQGTGAADDSGLPNDRFFAVRPEGSVSTLKIQRTERGDSAVYLCASSPEVGGAGRFFGPGTRLTVL.

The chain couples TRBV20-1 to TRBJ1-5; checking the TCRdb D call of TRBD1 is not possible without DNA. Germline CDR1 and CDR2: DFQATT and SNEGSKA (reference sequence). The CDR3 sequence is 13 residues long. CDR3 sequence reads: CSARGGFGQPQHF.

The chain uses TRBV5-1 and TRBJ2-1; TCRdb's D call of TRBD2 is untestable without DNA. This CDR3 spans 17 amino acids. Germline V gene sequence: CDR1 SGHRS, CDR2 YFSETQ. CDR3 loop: CASSTSRTSGSYNEQFF.

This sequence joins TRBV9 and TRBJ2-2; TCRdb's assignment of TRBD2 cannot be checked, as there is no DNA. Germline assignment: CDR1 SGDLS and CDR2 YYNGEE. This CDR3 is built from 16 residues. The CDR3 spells CASSASVAGVFRELFF.

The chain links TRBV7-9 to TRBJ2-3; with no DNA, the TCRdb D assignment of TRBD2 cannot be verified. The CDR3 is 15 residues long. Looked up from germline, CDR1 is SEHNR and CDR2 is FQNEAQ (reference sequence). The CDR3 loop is CASSPGLAETDTQYF. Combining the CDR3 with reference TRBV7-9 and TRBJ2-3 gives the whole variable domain DTGVSQNPRHKITKRGQNVTFRCDPISEHNRLYWYRQTLGQGPEFLTYFQNEAQLEKSRLLSDRFSAERPKGSFSTLEIQRTEQGDSAMYLCASSPGLAETDTQYFGPGTRLTVL.

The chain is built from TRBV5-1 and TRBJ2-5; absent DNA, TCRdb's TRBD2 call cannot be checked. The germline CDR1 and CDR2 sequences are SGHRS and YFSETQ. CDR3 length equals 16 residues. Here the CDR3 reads CASSLDWFASLETQYF.

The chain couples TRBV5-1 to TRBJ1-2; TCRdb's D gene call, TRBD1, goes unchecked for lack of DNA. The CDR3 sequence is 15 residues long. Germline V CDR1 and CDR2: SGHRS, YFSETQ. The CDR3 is CASSLSDRGPYGYTF.

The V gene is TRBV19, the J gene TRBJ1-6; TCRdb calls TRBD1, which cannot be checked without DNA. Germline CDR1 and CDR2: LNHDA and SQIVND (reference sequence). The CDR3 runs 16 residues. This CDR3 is CASRPPRQGRNSPLHF. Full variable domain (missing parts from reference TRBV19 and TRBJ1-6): DGGITQSPKYLFRKEGQNVTLSCEQNLNHDAMYWYRQDPGQGLRLIYYSQIVNDFQKGDIAEGYSVSREKKESFPLTVTSAQKNPTAFYLCASRPPRQGRNSPLHFGNGTRLTVT.

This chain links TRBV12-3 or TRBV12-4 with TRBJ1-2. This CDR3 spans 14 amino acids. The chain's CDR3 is CASSQTNVLYGYTF.

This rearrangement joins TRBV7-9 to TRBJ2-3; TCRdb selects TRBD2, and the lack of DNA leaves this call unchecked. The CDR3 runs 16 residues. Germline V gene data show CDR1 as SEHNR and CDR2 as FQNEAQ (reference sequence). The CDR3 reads CASSLIAGGMGDTQYF. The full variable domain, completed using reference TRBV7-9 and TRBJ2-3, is DTGVSQNPRHKITKRGQNVTFRCDPISEHNRLYWYRQTLGQGPEFLTYFQNEAQLEKSRLLSDRFSAERPKGSFSTLEIQRTEQGDSAMYLCASSLIAGGMGDTQYFGPGTRLTVL.

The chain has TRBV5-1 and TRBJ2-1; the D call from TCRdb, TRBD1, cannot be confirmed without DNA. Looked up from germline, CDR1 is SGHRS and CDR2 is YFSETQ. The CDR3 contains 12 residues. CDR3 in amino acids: CASSLDRDLQFF.

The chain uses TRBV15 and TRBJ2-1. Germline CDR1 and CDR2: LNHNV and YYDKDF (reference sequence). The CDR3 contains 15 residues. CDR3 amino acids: CATRGTAKPYNEQFF.

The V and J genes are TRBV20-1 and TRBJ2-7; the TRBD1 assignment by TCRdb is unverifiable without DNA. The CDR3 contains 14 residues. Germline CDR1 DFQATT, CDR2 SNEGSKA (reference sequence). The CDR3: CSAPSKEDRFEQYF.

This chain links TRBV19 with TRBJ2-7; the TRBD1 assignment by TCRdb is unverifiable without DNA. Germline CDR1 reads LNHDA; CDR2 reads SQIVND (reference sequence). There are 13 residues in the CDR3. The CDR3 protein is CATRTGSSYEQYF.

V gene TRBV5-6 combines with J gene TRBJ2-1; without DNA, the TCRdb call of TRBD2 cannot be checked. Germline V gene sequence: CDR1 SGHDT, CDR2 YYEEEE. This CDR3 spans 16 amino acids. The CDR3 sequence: CASSWGPAGVSSEQFF.

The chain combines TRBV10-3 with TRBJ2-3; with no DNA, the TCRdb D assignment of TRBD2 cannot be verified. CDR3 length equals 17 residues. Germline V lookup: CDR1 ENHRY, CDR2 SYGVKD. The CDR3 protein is CAISSGTSGGFADTQYF.

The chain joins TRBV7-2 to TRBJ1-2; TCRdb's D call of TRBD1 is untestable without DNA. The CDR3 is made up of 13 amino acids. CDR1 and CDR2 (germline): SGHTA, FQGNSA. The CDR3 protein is CASSNRQGYGYTF.

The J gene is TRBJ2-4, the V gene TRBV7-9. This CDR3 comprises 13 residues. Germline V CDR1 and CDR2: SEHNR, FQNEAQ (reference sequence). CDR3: CASLLTPIDIQYF.

This chain's CDR3 is CASSNLGGSNYGYTF. The rearrangement uses TRBV12-3 or TRBV12-4 and TRBJ1-2. The CDR3 has 15 residues.

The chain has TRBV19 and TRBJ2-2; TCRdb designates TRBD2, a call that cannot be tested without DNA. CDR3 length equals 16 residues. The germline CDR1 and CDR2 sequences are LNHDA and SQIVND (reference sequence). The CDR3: CASSIPGGPGTGELFF.

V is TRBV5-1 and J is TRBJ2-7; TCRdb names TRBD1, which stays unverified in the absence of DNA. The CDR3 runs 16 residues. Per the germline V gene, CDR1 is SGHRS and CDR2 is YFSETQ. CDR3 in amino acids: CASSLATGGYSYEQYF. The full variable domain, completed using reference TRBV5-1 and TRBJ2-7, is KAGVTQTPRYLIKTRGQQVTLSCSPISGHRSVSWYQQTPGQGLQFLFEYFSETQRNKGNFPGRFSGRQFSNSRSEMNVSTLELGDSALYLCASSLATGGYSYEQYFGPGTRLTVT.

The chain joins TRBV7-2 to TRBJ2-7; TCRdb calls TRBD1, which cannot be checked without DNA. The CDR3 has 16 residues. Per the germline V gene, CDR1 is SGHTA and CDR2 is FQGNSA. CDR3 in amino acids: CASSSPGQGARGEQYF.

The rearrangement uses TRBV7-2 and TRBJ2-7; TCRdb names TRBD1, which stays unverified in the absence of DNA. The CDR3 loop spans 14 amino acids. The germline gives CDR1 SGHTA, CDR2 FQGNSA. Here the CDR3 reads CASSLGGRAYEQYF.

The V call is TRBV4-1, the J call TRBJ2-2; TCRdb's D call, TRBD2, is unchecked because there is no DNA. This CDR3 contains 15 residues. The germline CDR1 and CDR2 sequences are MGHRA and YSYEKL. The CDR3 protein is CASSQDPGGLGELFF.

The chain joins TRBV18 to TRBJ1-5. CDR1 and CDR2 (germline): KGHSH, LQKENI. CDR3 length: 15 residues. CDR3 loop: CASSLEQGEGQPQHF.

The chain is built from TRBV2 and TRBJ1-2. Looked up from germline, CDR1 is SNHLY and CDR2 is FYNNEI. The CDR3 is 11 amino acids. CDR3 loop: CAPSRGNGYTF. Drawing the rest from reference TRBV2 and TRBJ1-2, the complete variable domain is EPEVTQTPSHQVTQMGQEVILRCVPISNHLYFYWYRQILGQKVEFLVSFYNNEISEKSEIFDDQFSVERPDGSNFTLKIRSTKLEDSAMYFCAPSRGNGYTFGSGTRLTVV.